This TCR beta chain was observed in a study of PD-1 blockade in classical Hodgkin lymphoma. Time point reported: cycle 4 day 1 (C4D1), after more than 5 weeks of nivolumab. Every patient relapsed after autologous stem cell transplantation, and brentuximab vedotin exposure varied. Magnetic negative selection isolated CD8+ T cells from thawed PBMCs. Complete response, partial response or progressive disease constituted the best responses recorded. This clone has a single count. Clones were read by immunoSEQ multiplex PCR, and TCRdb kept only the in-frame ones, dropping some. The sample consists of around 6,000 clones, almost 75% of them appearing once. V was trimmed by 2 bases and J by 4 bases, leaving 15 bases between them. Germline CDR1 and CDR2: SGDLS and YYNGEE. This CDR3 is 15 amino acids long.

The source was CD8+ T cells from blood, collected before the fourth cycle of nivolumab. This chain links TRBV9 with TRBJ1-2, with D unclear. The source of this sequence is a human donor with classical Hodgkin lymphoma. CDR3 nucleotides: TGTGCCAGCAGCGTTTTCTCGACGCCTACCTATGGCTACACCTTC. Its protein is CASSVFSTPTYGYTF.